This T cell receptor (beta chain) was sequenced for a study of blood T cells in healthy people across ages. The CDR3 has 14 amino acids. Germline V gives CDR1 SGHTA, CDR2 FQGNSA. Trimming cost V 9 bases and J 1 base, with 15 bases left between them. A second roughly 6 to 12 cycle PCR used barcoded and J-beta primers. Every sample gave at least 2.5 million paired-end reads containing CDR3. TCRdb re-called the 5' RACE reads with MiXCR, one entry per CDR3 protein. The data contain fewer than 950,000 distinct CDR3 sequences, approximately 35% of them singletons. Per-sample PBMC isolation yielded at least 6.5 million cells. This clonotype has a count of ten or more. Its target is not known. Study findings and constraints: Researchers deemed the diversity estimates from one million T cells underestimates.

The sequenced sample was blood. This rearrangement joins TRBV7-2 to TRBJ1-1, with a possible D match to TRBD1 (6 bases). The TCR comes from a man in his late teens or twenties in good health. CDR3 DNA sequence: TGTGCCAGTAGCCAGGGACAAGAGAACACTGAAGCTTTCTTT. This translates into CASSQGQENTEAFF.